The 11 T cell receptor beta chains below were found in one sample sequenced in a study of shared clonotypes between healthy human individuals (dated by TCRdb to about 2020). The library came from the immunoSEQ multiplex PCR assay. Entries here come from immuneACCESS through TCRdb and include only in-frame sequences with V and J called. Some clones fail to appear in such tables; in the studies checked, an unresolved V gene covers under half of the shortfall, and the cause of the remainder is unknown. The sample table shows about 460,000 clones, and 77% are seen once. Around 12% of the sample goes to the ten largest clones. Sample: PBMCs. The receptors originated from a woman in her forties in good health. Some clones in this sample may be carry-over from other donors' samples.

This clone showed up just a few times. Other DNA sequences in this sample translate to the same CDR3. This chain connects TRBV9 to TRBJ2-7; 13 bases are shared with TRBD2. The CDR3 consists of 14 residues. Germline CDR1 and CDR2: SGDLS and YYNGEE. J was trimmed by 3 bases and V by 5 bases; bases with no gene match: 2. CDR3 sequence (DNA): TGTGCCAGCAGTCGGACTAGCGGGAGCTACGAGCAGTACTTC. Protein product: CASSRTSGSYEQYF.

The genes are TRBV9 and TRBJ2-1; maybe TRBD2 (5 bases). The CDR3 is 16 residues long. CDR1 and CDR2 (germline): SGDLS, YYNGEE. V lost 0 bases to trimming and J lost 9 bases, with 19 bases between them. CDR3 sequence reads: CASSVAERAHWGEQFF. The DNA for the CDR3 is TGTGCCAGCAGCGTAGCTGAGAGGGCCCATTGGGGTGAGCAGTTCTTC.

The gene calls are TRBV4-3 and TRBJ2-5; 7 bases align to TRBD2. Germline CDR1 is LGHNA and CDR2 is YSLEER. V shed 0 bases and J 7 bases; nucleotides not matched to a gene: 8. The CDR3 runs to 15 residues. CDR3 nucleotide sequence: TGCGCCAGCAGCCAAGATCTCTTAAGGGAGGGGACCCAGTACTTC. Translation: CASSQDLLREGTQYF.

In its sample, this clone was seen a few times. This same CDR3 is encoded by further DNA sequences in the sample. The chain is built from TRBV5-4 and TRBJ2-5; D gene uncertain. V was trimmed by 4 bases and J by 3 bases, leaving 19 bases between them. The CDR3 totals 16 residues. Germline V gives CDR1 SGHNT, CDR2 YYREEE (reference sequence). The CDR3 DNA sequence: TGTGCCAGCAGCCCGGACCAGACAATTGGGGAAGAGACCCAGTACTTC. This translates into CASSPDQTIGEETQYF.

The rearrangement uses TRBV4-2 and TRBJ1-2; weak D call: TRBD1 (6 bases). The CDR3 runs 16 residues. Germline lookup yields CDR1 LGHNA and CDR2 YNFKEQ. The ends were cut back, 1 base at V and 4 bases at J, with 16 bases in the middle. The DNA of the CDR3 is TGTGCCAGCAGCCAAGGGTCCGGACAGTTGGTCTATGGCTACACCTTC. Translation gives CASSQGSGQLVYGYTF.

The chain uses TRBV30 and TRBJ2-1, with 8 bases matching TRBD2. The V and J ends lost 0 bases and 6 bases, in that order; junction bases with no gene match: 4. Germline CDR1 and CDR2: GTSNPN and SVGIG (reference sequence). The CDR3 covers 14 residues. CDR3 sequence reads: CAWSVLREGNEQFF. In DNA, the CDR3 is TGTGCCTGGAGTGTTCTCCGGGAGGGCAATGAGCAGTTCTTC.

A few counts support this clone. The rearrangement uses TRBV28 and TRBJ2-1; no clear D gene. Germline lookup yields CDR1 MDHEN and CDR2 SYDVKM. The V end was cut by 5 bases, the J end by 0 bases, with 11 bases between. The CDR3 is 15 residues long. DNA for the CDR3: TGTGCCAGCAGTCCCGCCGTACTCTCCTACAATGAGCAGTTCTTC. Translated: CASSPAVLSYNEQFF.

The V call is TRBV6-6, the J call TRBJ1-5; no definite D call. The CDR3 is 16 residues long. Trimming removed 4 bases from V and 1 base from J, with 14 bases in between. Germline V lookup: CDR1 MNHNY, CDR2 SVGAGI (reference sequence). The CDR3: CASSLSQRTSNQPQHF. The CDR3, as DNA: TGTGCCAGCAGTTTATCTCAGAGAACGAGCAATCAGCCCCAGCATTTT.

As for this clone: Distinct nucleotide sequences in the sample also encode this CDR3. This chain joins TRBV2 and TRBJ2-1; D remains ambiguous. The V and J ends lost 11 bases and 5 bases respectively, with 16 bases between them. CDR1 is SNHLY and CDR2 is FYNNEI in the germline V gene. This CDR3 spans 13 amino acids. For the CDR3, the DNA is TGTGCCCTCCTTGGGAATTATAACAATGAGCAGTTCTTC. Protein sequence: CALLGNYNNEQFF.

The chain carries TRBV5-1 and TRBJ2-1, with 8 bases fitting TRBD2. The germline V gene has CDR1 SGHRS and CDR2 YFSETQ. Trimming cost V 0 bases and J 6 bases; bases outside gene matches: 5. The CDR3 is 15 residues long. The CDR3 loop is CASSLGAGAPNEQFF. The CDR3 DNA reads as TGCGCCAGCAGCTTGGGAGCGGGAGCCCCCAATGAGCAGTTCTTC. The full variable domain, its missing parts supplied by reference TRBV5-1 and TRBJ2-1, is KAGVTQTPRYLIKTRGQQVTLSCSPISGHRSVSWYQQTPGQGLQFLFEYFSETQRNKGNFPGRFSGRQFSNSRSEMNVSTLELGDSALYLCASSLGAGAPNEQFFGPGTRLTVL.

J is TRBJ2-2 and V is TRBV7-2, with a possible D match to TRBD2 (6 bases). There are 14 residues in the CDR3. The ends were cut back, 3 bases at V and 4 bases at J, with 9 bases in the middle. In germline, CDR1 is SGHTA, CDR2 FQGNSA. The CDR3 nucleotides are TGTGCCAGCAGCTTCGGGGGTGGCACCGGGGAGCTGTTTTTT. Amino acids: CASSFGGGTGELFF.